A selection of T cell receptor beta chains follows, all from one sample in a study of Ad26.COV2.S vaccination and SARS-CoV-2 variants. The protocol was immunoSEQ multiplex PCR, while the TCRdb copy is restricted to in-frame clones and leaves out a portion. This table holds roughly 700,000 clones, 89% found once. Sequencing was performed on peripheral blood, taken in a trial of Ad26.COV2.S vaccine versus placebo. Receptors originate from a person aged 18 to 65 who received the Ad26.COV2.S COVID-19 vaccine or a placebo. The CDR3 runs from the conserved cysteine through the conserved F or W. D genes are given only for firm matches. Clone size is stated in some rows and not others, as once, few, many or a class when expanded.

TGTGCCAGCAGCTTACCGGGGCGCCCTGAGAACACTGAAGCTTTCTTT,CASSLPGRPENTEAFF,TRBV7-9,.,16,.,TRBJ1-1
TGCGCCAGCAGTCTAGGACAGGGGACTGAAGCTTTCTTT,CASSLGQGTEAFF,TRBV4-3,.,13,TRBD1,TRBJ1-1
TGTGCCAGCAGTGAACGGCAGAACACCGGGGAGCTGTTTTTT,CASSERQNTGELFF,TRBV2,.,14,.,TRBJ2-2
TGTGCCAGCAGCTTAGGTAGTAGCAGCTTATACAATGAGCAGTTCTTC,CASSLGSSSLYNEQFF,TRBV11-3,.,16,.,TRBJ2-1
TGCGCCAGCAGCCAACAGACAGGGGCGGAAGAGACCCAGTACTTC,CASSQQTGAEETQYF,TRBV4-3,.,15,TRBD1,TRBJ2-5
TGTGCCAGCTCACCACTGGACGGGAACAATCAGCCCCAGCATTTT,CASSPLDGNNQPQHF,TRBV18,.,15,.,TRBJ1-5
TGTGCCAGCAGCGACCCCGGGGAATTATGGGGCAATCAGCCCCAGCATTTT,CASSDPGELWGNQPQHF,TRBV2,.,17,.,TRBJ1-5
TGTGCCAGCAGCCTAAACCGCGTGGAAGATCCCCAGTACTTC,CASSLNRVEDPQYF,TRBV27,.,14,.,TRBJ2-5
TGTGCCAGCAGCTCAGGGGGCGCGAGCTCCTACGAGCAGTACTTC,CASSSGGASSYEQYF,TRBV6-5,.,15,TRBD1,TRBJ2-7
TGCGCCAGCAGCACGGGACTAGCGGGGCCTGGGGCCGAGCAGTACTTC,CASSTGLAGPGAEQYF,TRBV5-1,once,16,TRBD2,TRBJ2-7
TGTGCCACCAGCAACCAGGGCGGGGGGGCCAACGTCCTGACTTTC,CATSNQGGGANVLTF,TRBV15,.,15,.,TRBJ2-6
TGCGCCAGCAGTGCAGGAATTTACCCCTTTAAAGAGACCCAGTACTTC,CASSAGIYPFKETQYF,TRBV5-1,.,16,.,TRBJ2-5
TGTGCCAGCACCGCTAGGACAGGGAGTCAGCCCCAGCATTTT,CASTARTGSQPQHF,TRBV6-6,.,14,TRBD1,TRBJ1-5
TGCGCCAGCAGCTTGGGGACAGGGCAGAACAATCAGCCCCAGCATTTT,CASSLGTGQNNQPQHF,TRBV5-1,.,16,TRBD1,TRBJ1-5
TGTGCCAGCAGCTTCGGACTAGCGGTCAATGAGCAGTTCTTC,CASSFGLAVNEQFF,TRBV11-3,.,14,TRBD2,TRBJ2-1
TGTGCCAGCTCACCACCGGGACTAGGTGGGGACTACGAGCAGTACTTC,CASSPPGLGGDYEQYF,TRBV18,.,16,TRBD2,TRBJ2-7
TGTGCCAGCAGCTCGCGACTAGCGGGGGCTCAAGAGACCCAGTACTTC,CASSSRLAGAQETQYF,TRBV5-4,.,16,TRBD2,TRBJ2-5
TGTGCCAGCAGTTTAGGAGGGGCGGGGGTTCAGTACTTC,CASSLGGAGVQYF,TRBV12-3/TRBV12-4,once,13,TRBD2,TRBJ2-4
TGCGCCAGCAGCCAAGAAAAGGGTCGGACAGGGGGCAGTCTAAGCAATCAGCCCCAGCATTTT,CASSQEKGRTGGSLSNQPQHF,TRBV4-3,.,21,TRBD1,TRBJ1-5
TGTGCCATCAGTTCGGGACCCGAAGCTTTCTTT,CAISSGPEAFF,TRBV10-3,.,11,.,TRBJ1-1
TGTGCCAGCAGCCAATCCGGCTGGAACGAGCAGTACTTC,CASSQSGWNEQYF,TRBV3-1/TRBV3-2,.,13,.,TRBJ2-7
TGTGCCAGCAGCCCCCGGCTAGCGACCGCCAATGAGCAGTTCTTC,CASSPRLATANEQFF,TRBV7-8,.,15,.,TRBJ2-1
TGTGCCACCAGCAGAGTGCTAGCGGGAGATACGCAGTATTTT,CATSRVLAGDTQYF,TRBV15,.,14,TRBD2,TRBJ2-3
TGTGCCAGCAGCTTAAGGGGGGGCGCTTGGGAGCAGTACTTC,CASSLRGGAWEQYF,TRBV5-6,.,14,.,TRBJ2-7
TGTGCCAGCAGTTACCTTCGGGGGCAGGGGAATCAGCCCCAGCATTTT,CASSYLRGQGNQPQHF,TRBV6-2/TRBV6-3,.,16,.,TRBJ1-5
TGCAGTGCTAATTTTGAGGTGAAAGCTTTCTTT,CSANFEVKAFF,TRBV20-1,.,11,.,TRBJ1-1
TGCGCCAGCAGCTTGGATCTCCAAGAGACCCAGTACTTC,CASSLDLQETQYF,TRBV5-1,once,13,.,TRBJ2-5
TGTGCCTGGAAGCTAGCGGGGAAACAAGAGACCCAGTACTTC,CAWKLAGKQETQYF,TRBV30,.,14,TRBD2,TRBJ2-5
TGTGCCAGCAGTGCCTCCGGACAGGGTACAGCTTTCTTT,CASSASGQGTAFF,TRBV27,.,13,TRBD1,TRBJ1-1
TGTGCCACCAGCAGAGATCGGGGGGCGGGTCAGCCCCAGCATTTT,CATSRDRGAGQPQHF,TRBV15,.,15,.,TRBJ1-5
TGTGCCTGGAGTTTACCGGGGGAACGCGAGCAGTACTTC,CAWSLPGEREQYF,TRBV30,.,13,.,TRBJ2-7
TGCGCCAGCAGCCCCCCGGGCCAGTCCAGCTCCTACGAGCAGTACTTC,CASSPPGQSSSYEQYF,TRBV5-1,.,16,.,TRBJ2-7
TGCAGCGTTACTACGTACAATGAGCAGTTCTTC,CSVTTYNEQFF,TRBV29-1,.,11,.,TRBJ2-1
TGTGCCTGGAGCCTCAGGGAAACCCAGTTCTTC,CAWSLRETQFF,TRBV30,.,11,.,TRBJ2-1
TGTGCCAGCAGCCAACTTGGGACTAGCGGGAGTTTGGCCAAAAACATTCAGTACTTC,CASSQLGTSGSLAKNIQYF,TRBV3-1/TRBV3-2,.,19,TRBD2,TRBJ2-4
TGCAGTGCTACTAGCTCGGATGAGCAGTTCTTC,CSATSSDEQFF,TRBV20-1,.,11,.,TRBJ2-1
TGTGCCAGCAGCTTAGTCGGGGCCGCAGGGAGAAACATTCAGTACTTC,CASSLVGAAGRNIQYF,TRBV7-8,.,16,.,TRBJ2-4
TGCAGTGCTAGTGCCGGGGGCAATCAGCCCCAGCATTTT,CSASAGGNQPQHF,TRBV20-1,.,13,.,TRBJ1-5
TGTGCCGAGGGGGCAGAGACCCAGTACTTC,CAEGAETQYF,TRBV19,.,10,TRBD1,TRBJ2-5
TGTGCCAGCAGCAATGGGGCAGGGGGTTATAGCAATCAGCCCCAGCATTTT,CASSNGAGGYSNQPQHF,TRBV11-2,.,17,TRBD1,TRBJ1-5